This T cell receptor (beta chain) was captured by sequencing in a study of cytomegalovirus exposure and HLA in healthy donors. The PCR used 60 Vbeta and 13 Jbeta primers. Data came from immunoSEQ multiplex PCR; TCRdb stores just in-frame clones and leaves some out. The sample holds around 120,000 clones; roughly 72% are singletons and the top ten take about 1.8%. The CDR3 consists of 14 residues. V lost 7 bases and J lost 0, with 11 bases in between. CDR1 is SGHTS and CDR2 is YDEGEE in the germline V gene. Material for sequencing was PBMCs. This clonotype was sampled from a woman aged 45-65 years in good health and CMV-seronegative. The V and J genes are TRBV5-8 and TRBJ1-3, with unresolved D. The CDR3 here is CASSRRSSGNTIYF. The CDR3 bases are TGTGCCAGCTCCCGCCGGAGCTCTGGAAACACCATATATTTT.